Below are 23 T cell receptor beta chains sequenced from a single sample in a study of a mutant IDH1 vaccine in newly diagnosed glioma (dated by TCRdb to the early 2020s). To prepare the library, the immunoSEQ multiplex PCR assay was applied. Imported from immuneACCESS, the table was reduced by TCRdb to in-frame sequences with V and J called. These copies leave out some clones; in studies compared against another copy, an unresolved V gene accounts for under half, and the cause of the remainder is not known. This sample comprises tens of thousands of clones, roughly nine tenths of them detected only once. The ten biggest clones cover roughly 2.3% of the sample. Their target antigens are unknown. The time point label of this sample denotes: week 11, during vaccination. Every vaccine dose consisted of 300 ug of a 20-mer mutant IDH1 peptide in Montanide, administered subcutaneously together with topical imiquimod.

Sequenced here: PBMCs, sampled from a glioma patient whose treatment included an IDH1 peptide vaccine. Every receptor here comes from a man aged 45-65 years with glioma.

There are a few counts of this clone. The chain combines TRBV6-4 with TRBJ2-1; TRBD2 aligns across 8 bases. Germline CDR1 is MRHNA and CDR2 is SNTAGT. The J segment lost 0 bases and the V segment lost 2 bases, leaving 0 bases of the junction unmatched. The CDR3 spans 15 residues. The CDR3: CASSDAGGSYNEQFF. The CDR3 nucleotides are TGTGCCAGCAGTGACGCGGGGGGCTCCTACAATGAGCAGTTCTTC.

The gene calls are TRBV5-6 and TRBJ2-3; D assignment may be TRBD1 or TRBD2 (6 bases each). V was clipped by 7 bases and J by 2 bases, with 20 bases between them. There are 16 residues in the CDR3. The V gene's germline CDR1 is SGHDT and CDR2 YYEEEE. DNA for the CDR3: TGTGCCAGCGTCCCCGGGTGGGGGGCAGACACAGATACGCAGTATTTT. This encodes CASVPGWGADTDTQYF.

The chain is built from TRBV27 and TRBJ2-7; D remains ambiguous. Trimming removed 2 bases at V and 3 bases at J, with 11 bases between. Germline V gene lookup returns CDR1 MNHEY and CDR2 SMNVEV (reference sequence). CDR3 length: 14 residues. The CDR3 DNA reads as TGTGCCAGCAGTTTAGGAATTGGATTCTACGAGCAGTACTTC. It yields the protein CASSLGIGFYEQYF.

This clone was detected a few times. The V call is TRBV4-3, the J call TRBJ2-3, with D hard to call. Per the germline V gene, CDR1 is LGHNA and CDR2 is YSLEER. Trimming removed 4 bases at V and 5 bases at J, with 10 bases between. The CDR3 extends over 13 amino acids. CDR3 sequence reads: CASSPLSGDTQYF. The CDR3 DNA follows: TGCGCCAGCAGCCCCCTTAGTGGAGATACGCAGTATTTT.

The chain has TRBV30 and TRBJ1-5, with a possible D match to TRBD1 (5 bases). There are 13 residues in the CDR3. Germline CDR1 GTSNPN, CDR2 SVGIG (reference sequence). V gave up 0 bases and J gave up 7 bases, with 10 bases separating them. The CDR3: CAWSVQGGQPQHF. The DNA for the CDR3 is TGTGCCTGGAGTGTTCAGGGTGGGCAGCCCCAGCATTTT.

The chain has TRBV5-5 and TRBJ1-1; possible D gene TRBD1, 6 bases. Germline V gives CDR1 SGHKS, CDR2 YYEKEE (reference sequence). The CDR3 contains 15 residues. The V and J ends lost 1 base and 1 base respectively, with 11 bases between them. The CDR3 region has the DNA TGTGCCAGCAGCTTGTTCGGGGGCGCGAACACTGAAGCTTTCTTT. As protein: CASSLFGGANTEAFF. The full variable domain, completed using reference TRBV5-5 and TRBJ1-1, is DAGVTQSPTHLIKTRGQQVTLRCSPISGHKSVSWYQQVLGQGPQFIFQYYEKEERGRGNFPDRFSARQFPNYSSELNVNALLLGDSALYLCASSLFGGANTEAFFGQGTRLTVV.

The chain joins TRBV29-1 to TRBJ1-4; 7 bases match TRBD1. The germline CDR1 and CDR2 sequences are SQVTM and ANQGSEA. The CDR3 is 13 residues long. The J segment lost 7 bases and the V segment lost 1 base, leaving 3 bases of the junction unmatched. CDR3 in DNA: TGCAGCGTTGAAGGGCAGGGGGTTGAAAAACTGTTTTTT. This sequence encodes CSVEGQGVEKLFF.

The chain couples TRBV7-8 to TRBJ2-2; TRBD2 matches at 11 bases. Germline loops: CDR1 SGHVS, CDR2 FQNEAQ. After removal of 2 bases from V and 5 bases from J, the junction contained 10 bases not matched to a gene. This CDR3 has 18 residues. The CDR3 sequence is CASSLLRLAGGRTGELFF. The CDR3 nucleotides read TGTGCCAGCAGCTTACTGCGGCTAGCGGGAGGAAGGACCGGGGAGCTGTTTTTT.

Turning to this clone: With a much larger clone just one base away, this may be a read error. The V call is TRBV7-1, the J call TRBJ2-7; D unclear. TRBV7-1 has ORF status, its function being uncertain. The CDR3 length is 12 residues. Trimming stripped 4 bases from V and 2 bases from J, with 6 bases between. As DNA, the CDR3 is TGTGCCAGCAGCTTAGCTCCCTACGAGCAGTACTTC. Protein: CASSLAPYEQYF.

This chain links TRBV18 with TRBJ1-1, with TRBD1 matching over 8 bases. Germline values: CDR1 KGHSH, CDR2 LQKENI. The CDR3 sequence is 14 residues long. The ends lost 3 bases at V and 1 base at J; junction bases unmatched: 1. The DNA of the CDR3 is TGTGCCAGCTCACCCGGACAGGGGAACACTGAAGCTTTCTTT. Encoded protein: CASSPGQGNTEAFF.

The rearrangement links TRBV4-3 to TRBJ1-2; TRBD1 matches 7 bases. After removal of 3 bases from V and 3 bases from J, the junction contained 4 bases not matched to a gene. The CDR3 has 14 residues. The germline V gene encodes CDR1 LGHNA and CDR2 YSLEER. CDR3 DNA sequence: TGCGCCAGCAGCCACTTCGACAGGGACTATGGCTACACCTTC. Protein: CASSHFDRDYGYTF.

The chain uses TRBV6-5 and TRBJ1-5, with D possibly being TRBD1 (5 bases). The germline V and J ends were trimmed by 5 bases and 6 bases, with 11 bases remaining between them. There are 13 residues in the CDR3. The V gene's germline CDR1 is MNHEY and CDR2 SVGAGI. The CDR3 nucleotides read TGTGCCAGCAGTCGTTCGGGGGTTCAGCCCCAGCATTTT. Amino acids: CASSRSGVQPQHF.

The CDR3: CASSSRSRGQGYEQYF. The CDR3 nucleotides are TGTGCCAGCAGTTCTAGGTCCCGAGGGCAGGGGTACGAGCAGTACTTC. The gene calls are TRBV28 and TRBJ2-7; tentative D call: TRBD1 (6 bases). V was cut by 4 bases and J by 4 bases, with 20 bases left in between. Germline V gives CDR1 MDHEN, CDR2 SYDVKM. The CDR3 consists of 16 residues.

The rearrangement links TRBV5-1 to TRBJ2-2, with TRBD1 matching 10 bases. Germline trimming cut 3 bases from V and 3 bases from J; bases unmatched to any gene: 5. Germline CDR1 and CDR2: SGHRS and YFSETQ. CDR3 size: 16 residues. This CDR3 reads CASSWGDRGDTGELFF. The CDR3 nucleotides read TGCGCCAGCAGCTGGGGGGACAGGGGCGACACCGGGGAGCTGTTTTTT.

The V gene is TRBV18, the J gene TRBJ2-7; TRBD1 might be the D (6 bases). This CDR3 contains 16 residues. Trimming removed 3 bases from V and 1 base from J, with 16 bases in between. CDR1 KGHSH and CDR2 LQKENI come from the germline V gene. The CDR3 bases are TGTGCCAGCTCACCCGCAGGGGCGGACCCATCCTACGAGCAGTACTTC. It yields the protein CASSPAGADPSYEQYF.

The chain couples TRBV5-1 to TRBJ2-1; 7 bases are shared with TRBD2. Germline values: CDR1 SGHRS, CDR2 YFSETQ. The J segment lost 16 bases and the V segment lost 4 bases, leaving 8 bases of the junction unmatched. The CDR3 runs to 11 residues. The CDR3 loop reads CASSTERGLFF. For the CDR3, the DNA is TGCGCCAGCAGCACAGAGCGGGGACTTTTCTTC.

The rearrangement uses TRBV5-1 and TRBJ1-5; D gene unclear. The CDR3 length is 13 residues. Germline loops: CDR1 SGHRS, CDR2 YFSETQ. Deletions cut 4 bases from V and 1 base from J, with 6 bases between. In DNA form, the CDR3 reads TGCGCCAGCAGCCCACAGAGCAATCAGCCCCAGCATTTT. As protein: CASSPQSNQPQHF.

The chain links TRBV28 to TRBJ2-7, with D maybe TRBD1 (5 bases). The CDR3 covers 13 residues. CDR1 and CDR2 (germline): MDHEN, SYDVKM. Trimming pared 5 bases from V and 7 bases from J, leaving 15 bases between. The CDR3 sequence: CASSEDRVREQYF. In nucleotides, the CDR3 is TGTGCCAGCAGTGAAGACAGAGTAAGGGAGCAGTACTTC.

The V gene is TRBV9, the J gene TRBJ2-7; D gene uncertain. This CDR3 region has 10 residues. CDR1 is SGDLS and CDR2 is YYNGEE in the germline V gene. Trimming removed 0 bases at V and 6 bases at J, with 1 base between. CDR3 residues: CASSVAEQYF. DNA of the CDR3: TGTGCCAGCAGCGTAGCCGAGCAGTACTTC. Variable domain in full (rest from reference TRBV9 and TRBJ2-7): DSGVTQTPKHLITATGQRVTLRCSPRSGDLSVYWYQQSLDQGLQFLIQYYNGEERAKGNILERFSAQQFPDLHSELNLSSLELGDSALYFCASSVAEQYFGPGTRLTVT.

This chain joins TRBV5-4 and TRBJ1-5; TRBD1 aligns across 7 bases. J gave up 6 bases and V 4 bases, and 10 bases lay outside the gene matches. This CDR3 comprises 15 residues. CDR1 and CDR2 (germline): SGHNT, YYREEE (reference sequence). For the CDR3, the DNA is TGTGCCAGCAGCAACGACAGGGAACGGGGTCAGCCCCAGCATTTT. Protein product: CASSNDRERGQPQHF.

The chain links TRBV6-1 to TRBJ1-2; TRBD1 might be the D (5 bases). V shed 5 bases and J shed 2 bases, with 12 bases lying between them. CDR1 MNHNS and CDR2 SASEGT come from the germline V gene. The CDR3 covers 14 residues. CDR3 nucleotides: TGTGCCAGCAGTCGGTTTGGGGGAAACTATGGCTACACCTTC. Its translation is CASSRFGGNYGYTF.

The chain recombines TRBV27 with TRBJ1-2; TRBD1 agrees at 7 bases. Germline trimming cut 6 bases from V and 6 bases from J; bases unmatched to any gene: 4. The germline V gene has CDR1 MNHEY and CDR2 SMNVEV (reference sequence). This CDR3 spans 12 amino acids. CDR3 sequence reads: CASRDRPDGYTF. The CDR3 coding sequence is TGTGCCAGCAGGGACAGGCCGGATGGCTACACCTTC.

The chain recombines TRBV13 with TRBJ2-7; 10 nucleotides align to TRBD1. V lost 2 bases, J lost 4 bases, and 2 bases stayed unmatched. The CDR3 has 14 amino acids. CDR1 PRHDT and CDR2 FYEKMQ come from the germline V gene (reference sequence). The CDR3 bases are TGTGCCAGCAGCTTAAGGGACAGGGGTTACGAGCAGTACTTC. It specifies CASSLRDRGYEQYF.